What follows is one T cell receptor beta chain and its context. Antigen specificity is unknown. TCR beta sequences were obtained from blood CD8+ and CD4+ T cells. The authors negatively isolated CD8+ and CD4+ T cells and FACS-enriched TEMRA cells. RNA in amounts of roughly 0.5 to 1 ug was reverse transcribed with random hexamers. TCRdb re-analysed the immunoSEQ multiplex PCR reads in MiXCR, keeping a single row per CDR3 protein. The sample holds about 300,000 distinct CDR3 sequences, around 89% seen once. The CDR3 totals 14 residues. The germline CDR1 and CDR2 sequences are DFQATT and SNEGSKA (reference sequence). Trimming took 6 bases from V and 3 from J; bases not matched to a gene: 5. This sample was taken from a study of CD8 T cells in Susac syndrome. Overall study findings and caveats: The study acknowledged a relatively small number of individuals in its TCR sequencing and HLA analysis.

The sequence derives from a human donor with multiple sclerosis. The chain uses TRBV20-1 and TRBJ2-3; 11 nucleotides agree with TRBD1. The sample consisted of CD8+ T cells from PBMCs. The CDR3 loop reads CSAGTGGFTDTQYF. The CDR3 coding sequence is TGCAGTGCCGGGACAGGGGGGTTTACAGATACGCAGTATTTT.